The 9 T cell receptor beta chains below all came from one sample that was sequenced in a study of shared clonotypes between healthy human individuals. Repertoires were generated with immunoSEQ multiplex PCR, while TCRdb's copy carries only in-frame clones and drops some. The sample contains about 2.4 million clones, over 85% of which appear only once. Sequenced material: naive CD4+ T cells from PBMCs. Subset denoted: CD45RA+ positively selected. The receptor set was obtained from a man between 18 and 29 years old in good health. Some clones in this sample may be carry-over from other donors' samples.

Notes on this clone: Other DNA sequences in the same sample also yield this CDR3. The chain is built from TRBV5-1 and TRBJ2-5; no firm D call. Germline CDR1 and CDR2: SGHRS and YFSETQ. V dropped 0 bases and J dropped 2 bases, with 5 bases sitting between them. The CDR3 extends over 13 amino acids. DNA for the CDR3: TGCGCCAGCAGCTTGGGCTCGCAAGAGACCCAGTACTTC. It encodes CASSLGSQETQYF. The complete variable domain, with remaining parts taken from reference TRBV5-1 and TRBJ2-5, reads KAGVTQTPRYLIKTRGQQVTLSCSPISGHRSVSWYQQTPGQGLQFLFEYFSETQRNKGNFPGRFSGRQFSNSRSEMNVSTLELGDSALYLCASSLGSQETQYFGPGTRLLVL.

This clone was seen once. The chain carries TRBV18 and TRBJ1-3, with TRBD1 matching over 7 bases. CDR1 and CDR2 (germline): KGHSH, LQKENI. V lost 2 bases and J lost 2; bases outside the gene matches: 6. The CDR3 runs to 16 residues. In DNA, the CDR3 is TGTGCCAGCTCACCATGGGACAGCTGGGCTGGAAACACCATATATTTT. This sequence encodes CASSPWDSWAGNTIYF. The whole variable domain, filled in from reference TRBV18 and TRBJ1-3, reads NAGVMQNPRHLVRRRGQEARLRCSPMKGHSHVYWYRQLPEEGLKFMVYLQKENIIDESGMPKERFSAEFPKEGPSILRIQQVVRGDSAAYFCASSPWDSWAGNTIYFGEGSWLTVV.

With regard to this clone: Other DNA variants within this sample encode the same CDR3. The chain is built from TRBV2 and TRBJ2-7; 11 bases agree with TRBD1. Germline V CDR1 and CDR2: SNHLY, FYNNEI. This CDR3 contains 14 residues. Trimming cost V 4 bases and J 3 bases; bases outside gene matches: 2. This CDR3 reads CASSAGTGGYEQYF. DNA for the CDR3: TGTGCCAGCAGTGCCGGGACAGGGGGCTACGAGCAGTACTTC.

This chain links TRBV9 with TRBJ1-3; 7 bases line up with TRBD1. Germline V lookup: CDR1 SGDLS, CDR2 YYNGEE. The ends lost 7 bases at V and 1 base at J; junction bases unmatched: 8. The CDR3 runs to 15 residues. The chain's CDR3 is CASSSQGVSGNTIYF. The CDR3 region has the DNA TGTGCCAGCTCTAGTCAGGGGGTTTCTGGAAACACCATATATTTT.

This chain links TRBV28 with TRBJ2-3; unclear D gene. Looked up from germline, CDR1 is MDHEN and CDR2 is SYDVKM. The CDR3 sequence is 17 residues long. With 5 bases removed from V and 5 bases from J, the gap between germline ends came to 23 bases. The CDR3 DNA reads as TGTGCCAGCAGTCCCACCGACGGGCGCCCCGGCCAAGATACGCAGTATTTT. As protein: CASSPTDGRPGQDTQYF. The full variable domain, with the rest looked up from reference TRBV28 and TRBJ2-3, is DVKVTQSSRYLVKRTGEKVFLECVQDMDHENMFWYRQDPGLGLRLIYFSYDVKMKEKGDIPEGYSVSREKKERFSLILESASTNQTSMYLCASSPTDGRPGQDTQYFGPGTRLTVL.

This chain uses TRBV5-1 with TRBJ2-7, with 11 positions matching TRBD2. Germline trimming cut 7 bases from V and 0 bases from J; bases unmatched to any gene: 12. The CDR3 totals 17 residues. Germline V gives CDR1 SGHRS, CDR2 YFSETQ. The CDR3, as DNA: TGCGCCAGCGGTGATGGTCCTAGCGGGGGGTTCTCCTACGAGCAGTACTTC. Its protein product is CASGDGPSGGFSYEQYF.

The CDR3: CASSVGTSMYEQYF. The CDR3 DNA follows: TGCGCCAGCAGTGTGGGGACTAGCATGTACGAGCAGTACTTC. V is TRBV10-1 and J is TRBJ2-7; 9 bases align to TRBD2. With 4 bases clipped from V and 4 bases from J, the junction kept 5 bases outside the gene matches. This CDR3 is 14 amino acids long. Per the germline V gene, CDR1 is WNHNN and CDR2 is SYGVQD (reference sequence).

This clone was seen just once. The chain has TRBV19 and TRBJ2-1; a weak D match, TRBD2 (5 bases). Germline V gene lookup returns CDR1 LNHDA and CDR2 SQIVND (reference sequence). V was trimmed by 8 bases and J by 3 bases, leaving 11 bases between them. The CDR3 runs to 13 residues. The CDR3 here is CASSPGNYNEQFF. The CDR3 DNA reads TGTGCCAGTTCCCCGGGAAACTACAATGAGCAGTTCTTC.

The CDR3 here is CSVKKAGGPYEQYF. DNA for the CDR3: TGCAGCGTTAAAAAAGCGGGAGGGCCGTACGAGCAGTACTTC. The chain carries TRBV29-1 and TRBJ2-7; 10 bases fit TRBD2. CDR3 length: 14 amino acids. Per germline, CDR1 SQVTM and CDR2 ANQGSEA. The ends lost 5 bases at V and 4 bases at J; junction bases unmatched: 8.